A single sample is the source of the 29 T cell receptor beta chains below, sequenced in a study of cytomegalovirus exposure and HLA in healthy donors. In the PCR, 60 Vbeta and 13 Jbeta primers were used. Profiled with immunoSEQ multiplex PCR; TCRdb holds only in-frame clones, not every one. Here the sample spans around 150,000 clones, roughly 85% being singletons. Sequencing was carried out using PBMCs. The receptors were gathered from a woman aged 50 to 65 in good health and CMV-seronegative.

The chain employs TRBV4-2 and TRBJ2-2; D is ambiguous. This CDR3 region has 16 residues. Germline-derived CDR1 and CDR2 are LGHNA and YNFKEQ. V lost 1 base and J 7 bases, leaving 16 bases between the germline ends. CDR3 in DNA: TGTGCCAGCAGCCAAGTTATTCTTCTAGGTGGCGGGGAGCTGTTTTTT. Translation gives CASSQVILLGGGELFF.

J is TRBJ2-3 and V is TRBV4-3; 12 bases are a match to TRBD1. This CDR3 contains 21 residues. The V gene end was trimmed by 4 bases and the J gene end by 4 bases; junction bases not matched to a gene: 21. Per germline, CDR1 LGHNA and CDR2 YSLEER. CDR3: CASSPSTGTGGMAGDSDTQYF. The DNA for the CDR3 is TGCGCCAGCAGCCCATCGACCGGGACAGGGGGCATGGCGGGAGATTCAGATACGCAGTATTTT.

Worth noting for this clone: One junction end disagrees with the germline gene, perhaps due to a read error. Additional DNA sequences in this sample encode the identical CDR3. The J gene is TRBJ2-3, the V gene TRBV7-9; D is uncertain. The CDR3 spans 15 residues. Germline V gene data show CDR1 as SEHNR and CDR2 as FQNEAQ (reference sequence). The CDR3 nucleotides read TGCGCCAGCAGCCTCGGCCAGGTAGACACAGATACGCAGTATTTT. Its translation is CASSLGQVDTDTQYF.

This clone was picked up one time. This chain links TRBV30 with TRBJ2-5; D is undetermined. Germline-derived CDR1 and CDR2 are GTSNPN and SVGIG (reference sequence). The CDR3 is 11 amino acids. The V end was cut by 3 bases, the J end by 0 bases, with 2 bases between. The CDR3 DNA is TGTGCCTGGAGCGACCAAGAGACCCAGTACTTC. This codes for CAWSDQETQYF.

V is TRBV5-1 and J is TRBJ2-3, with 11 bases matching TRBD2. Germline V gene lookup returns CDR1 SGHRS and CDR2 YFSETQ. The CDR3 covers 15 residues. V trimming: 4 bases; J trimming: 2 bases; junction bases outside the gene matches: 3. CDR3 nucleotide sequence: TGCGCCAGCAGCGGGGGACTAGCGGTCACAGATACGCAGTATTTT. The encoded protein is CASSGGLAVTDTQYF.

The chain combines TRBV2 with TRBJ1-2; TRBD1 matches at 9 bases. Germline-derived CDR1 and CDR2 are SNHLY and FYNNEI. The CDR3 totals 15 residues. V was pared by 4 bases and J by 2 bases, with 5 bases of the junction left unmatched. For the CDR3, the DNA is TGTGCCAGCAGTGTCCTACAGGGGGCGAACTATGGCTACACCTTC. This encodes CASSVLQGANYGYTF.

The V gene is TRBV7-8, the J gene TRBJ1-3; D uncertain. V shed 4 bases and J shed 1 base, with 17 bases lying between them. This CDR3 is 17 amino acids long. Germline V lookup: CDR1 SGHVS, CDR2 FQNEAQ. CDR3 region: CASSYNIIPQSGNTIYF. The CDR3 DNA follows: TGTGCCAGCAGCTACAATATAATTCCGCAATCTGGAAACACCATATATTTT.

The CDR3 loop reads CATSRIGQGLYGYTF. CDR3 in DNA: TGTGCCACCAGCAGAATAGGGCAGGGATTATATGGCTACACCTTC. The rearrangement links TRBV15 to TRBJ1-2; D might be TRBD1 (5 bases). Germline CDR1 reads LNHNV; CDR2 reads YYDKDF (reference sequence). Trimming pared 2 bases from V and 5 bases from J, leaving 15 bases between. The CDR3 runs to 15 residues.

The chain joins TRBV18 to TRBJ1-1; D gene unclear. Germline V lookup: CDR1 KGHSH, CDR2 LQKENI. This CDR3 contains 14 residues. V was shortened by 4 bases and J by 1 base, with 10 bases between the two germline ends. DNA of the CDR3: TGTGCCAGCTCACTGCTGACTGGGAACACTGAAGCTTTCTTT. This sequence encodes CASSLLTGNTEAFF.

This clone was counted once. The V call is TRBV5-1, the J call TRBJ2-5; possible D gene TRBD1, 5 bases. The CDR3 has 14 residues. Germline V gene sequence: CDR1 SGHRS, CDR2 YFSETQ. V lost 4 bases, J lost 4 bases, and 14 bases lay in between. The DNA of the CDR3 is TGCGCCAGCAGCCAGGGTGAGGTGGGAGAGACCCAGTACTTC. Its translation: CASSQGEVGETQYF.

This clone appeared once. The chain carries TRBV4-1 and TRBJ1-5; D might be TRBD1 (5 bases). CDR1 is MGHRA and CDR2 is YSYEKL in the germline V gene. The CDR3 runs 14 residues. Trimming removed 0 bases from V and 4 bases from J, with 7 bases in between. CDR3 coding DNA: TGCGCCAGCAGCCAAGATTACAGGAATCAGCCCCAGCATTTT. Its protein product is CASSQDYRNQPQHF.

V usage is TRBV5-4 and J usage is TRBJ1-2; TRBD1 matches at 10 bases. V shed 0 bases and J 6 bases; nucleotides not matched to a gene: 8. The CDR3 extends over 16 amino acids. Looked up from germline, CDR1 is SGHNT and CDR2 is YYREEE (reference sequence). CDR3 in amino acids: CASSLAKGQGGDGYTF. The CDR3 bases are TGTGCCAGCAGCTTGGCCAAAGGACAGGGGGGGGATGGCTACACCTTC.

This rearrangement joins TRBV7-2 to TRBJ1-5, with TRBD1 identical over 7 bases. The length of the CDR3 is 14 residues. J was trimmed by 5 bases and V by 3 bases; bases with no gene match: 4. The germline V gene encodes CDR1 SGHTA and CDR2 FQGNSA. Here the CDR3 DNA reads TGTGCCAGCAGCTTCGGAGGGGGCTATCAGCCCCAGCATTTT. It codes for CASSFGGGYQPQHF.

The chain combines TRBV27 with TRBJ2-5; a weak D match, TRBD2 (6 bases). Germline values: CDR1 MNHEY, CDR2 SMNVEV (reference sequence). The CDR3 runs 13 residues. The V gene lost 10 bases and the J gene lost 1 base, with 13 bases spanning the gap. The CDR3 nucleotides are TGTGCCACCGGGACTGCGCTCCAAGAGACCCAGTACTTC. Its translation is CATGTALQETQYF.

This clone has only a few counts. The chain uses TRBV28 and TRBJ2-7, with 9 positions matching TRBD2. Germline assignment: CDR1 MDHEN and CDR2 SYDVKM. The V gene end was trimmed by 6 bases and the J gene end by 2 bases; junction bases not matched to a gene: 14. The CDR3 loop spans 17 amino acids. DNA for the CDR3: TGTGCCAGCAGCCGTCCTTCCTTAGCGGGAGTACCCTACGAGCAGTACTTC. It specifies CASSRPSLAGVPYEQYF.

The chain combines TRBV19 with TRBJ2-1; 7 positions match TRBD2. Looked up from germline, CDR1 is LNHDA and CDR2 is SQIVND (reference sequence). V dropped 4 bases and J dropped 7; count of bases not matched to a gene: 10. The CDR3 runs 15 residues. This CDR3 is CASSRTSIGGNEQFF. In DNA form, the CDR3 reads TGTGCCAGTAGTAGGACTAGTATCGGCGGGAATGAGCAGTTCTTC.

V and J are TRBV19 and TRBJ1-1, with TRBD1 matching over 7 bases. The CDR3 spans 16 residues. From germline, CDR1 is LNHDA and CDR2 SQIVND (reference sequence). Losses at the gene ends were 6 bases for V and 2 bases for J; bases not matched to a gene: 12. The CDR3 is CASSRPGKGANTEAFF. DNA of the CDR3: TGTGCCAGTAGCCGCCCAGGAAAGGGGGCTAACACTGAAGCTTTCTTT.

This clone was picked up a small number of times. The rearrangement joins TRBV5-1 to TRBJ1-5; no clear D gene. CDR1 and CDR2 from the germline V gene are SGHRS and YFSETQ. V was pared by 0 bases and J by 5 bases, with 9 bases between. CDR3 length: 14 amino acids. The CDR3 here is CASSLGRADQPQHF. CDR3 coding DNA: TGCGCCAGCAGCTTGGGGAGGGCAGATCAGCCCCAGCATTTT.

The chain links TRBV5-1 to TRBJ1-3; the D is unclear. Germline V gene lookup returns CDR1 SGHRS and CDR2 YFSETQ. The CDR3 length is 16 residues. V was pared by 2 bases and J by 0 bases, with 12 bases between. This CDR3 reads CASSFGRSSSGNTIYF. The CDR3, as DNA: TGCGCCAGCAGCTTCGGCAGGTCGAGCTCTGGAAACACCATATATTTT. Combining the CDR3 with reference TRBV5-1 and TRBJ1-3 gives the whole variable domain KAGVTQTPRYLIKTRGQQVTLSCSPISGHRSVSWYQQTPGQGLQFLFEYFSETQRNKGNFPGRFSGRQFSNSRSEMNVSTLELGDSALYLCASSFGRSSSGNTIYFGEGSWLTVV.

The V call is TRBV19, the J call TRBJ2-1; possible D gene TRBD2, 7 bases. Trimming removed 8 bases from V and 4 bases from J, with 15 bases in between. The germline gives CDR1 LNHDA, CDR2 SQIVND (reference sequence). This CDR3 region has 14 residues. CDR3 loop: CASGGGARYNEQFF. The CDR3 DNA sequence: TGTGCCAGTGGAGGGGGGGCAAGGTACAATGAGCAGTTCTTC.

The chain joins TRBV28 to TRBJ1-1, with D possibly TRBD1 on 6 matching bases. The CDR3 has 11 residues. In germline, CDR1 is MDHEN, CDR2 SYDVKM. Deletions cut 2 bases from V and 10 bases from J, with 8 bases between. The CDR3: CASSLDRRAFF. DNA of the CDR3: TGTGCCAGCAGTTTAGACAGGAGAGCTTTCTTT. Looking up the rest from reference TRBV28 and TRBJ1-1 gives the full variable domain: DVKVTQSSRYLVKRTGEKVFLECVQDMDHENMFWYRQDPGLGLRLIYFSYDVKMKEKGDIPEGYSVSREKKERFSLILESASTNQTSMYLCASSLDRRAFFGQGTRLTVV.

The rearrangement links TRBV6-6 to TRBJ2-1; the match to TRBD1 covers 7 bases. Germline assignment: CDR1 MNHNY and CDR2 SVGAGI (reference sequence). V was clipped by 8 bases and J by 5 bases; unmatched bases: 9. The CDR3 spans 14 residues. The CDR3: CASLTPGQHNEQFF. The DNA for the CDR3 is TGTGCCAGCCTCACCCCGGGACAGCACAATGAGCAGTTCTTC.

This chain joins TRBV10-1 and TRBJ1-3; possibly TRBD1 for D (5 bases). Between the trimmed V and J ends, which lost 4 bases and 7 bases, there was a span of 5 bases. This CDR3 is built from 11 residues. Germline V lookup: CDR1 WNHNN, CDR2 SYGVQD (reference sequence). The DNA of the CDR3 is TGCGCCAGCAGTGCAGGGAACACCATATATTTT. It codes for CASSAGNTIYF.

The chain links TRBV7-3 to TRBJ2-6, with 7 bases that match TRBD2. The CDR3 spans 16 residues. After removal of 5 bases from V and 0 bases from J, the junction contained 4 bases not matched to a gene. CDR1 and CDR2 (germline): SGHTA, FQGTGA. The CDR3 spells CASSPRGVSGANVLTF. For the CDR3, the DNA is TGTGCCAGCAGCCCCCGGGGGGTCTCTGGGGCCAACGTCCTGACTTTC.

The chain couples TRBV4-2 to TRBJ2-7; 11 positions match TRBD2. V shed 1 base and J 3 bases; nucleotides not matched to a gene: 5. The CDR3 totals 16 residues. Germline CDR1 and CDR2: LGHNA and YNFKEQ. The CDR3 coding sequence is TGTGCCAGCAGCCAAGCTTTTAGCGGGGGGGACTACGAGCAGTACTTC. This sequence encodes CASSQAFSGGDYEQYF.

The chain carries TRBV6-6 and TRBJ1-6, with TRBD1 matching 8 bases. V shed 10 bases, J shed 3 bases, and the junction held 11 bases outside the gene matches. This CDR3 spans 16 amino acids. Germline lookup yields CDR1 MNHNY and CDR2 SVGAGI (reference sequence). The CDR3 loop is CATHSDRALYNSPLHF. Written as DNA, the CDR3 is TGTGCCACCCACTCGGACAGGGCTCTCTATAATTCACCCCTCCACTTT.

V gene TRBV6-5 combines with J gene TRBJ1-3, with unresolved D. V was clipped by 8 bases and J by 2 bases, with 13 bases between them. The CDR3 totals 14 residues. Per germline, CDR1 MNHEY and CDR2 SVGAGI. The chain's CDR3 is CASGSVKPGNTIYF. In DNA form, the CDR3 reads TGTGCCAGCGGGAGTGTAAAGCCTGGAAACACCATATATTTT.

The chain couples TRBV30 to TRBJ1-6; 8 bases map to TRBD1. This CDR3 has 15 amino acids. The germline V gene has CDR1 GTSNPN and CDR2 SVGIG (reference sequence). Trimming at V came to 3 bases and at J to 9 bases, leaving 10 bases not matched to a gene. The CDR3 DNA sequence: TGTGCCTGGAGCGACCAGGGGGCGCAAAGTTCACCCCTCCACTTT. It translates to CAWSDQGAQSSPLHF.

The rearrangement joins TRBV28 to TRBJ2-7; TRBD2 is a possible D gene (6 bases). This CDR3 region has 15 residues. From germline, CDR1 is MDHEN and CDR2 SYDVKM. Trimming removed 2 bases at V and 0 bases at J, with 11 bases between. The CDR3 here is CASSLRDFGSYEQYF. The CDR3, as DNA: TGTGCCAGCAGTTTAAGGGACTTCGGCTCCTACGAGCAGTACTTC.